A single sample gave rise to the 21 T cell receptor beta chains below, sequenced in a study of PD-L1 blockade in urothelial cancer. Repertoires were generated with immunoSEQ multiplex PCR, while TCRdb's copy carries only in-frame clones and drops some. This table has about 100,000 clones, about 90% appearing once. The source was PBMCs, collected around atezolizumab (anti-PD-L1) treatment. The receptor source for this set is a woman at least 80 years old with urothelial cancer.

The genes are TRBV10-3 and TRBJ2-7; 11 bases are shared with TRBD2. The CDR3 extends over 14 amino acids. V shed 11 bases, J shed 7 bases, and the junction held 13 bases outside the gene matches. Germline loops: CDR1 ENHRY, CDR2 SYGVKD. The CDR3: CAYSLAGGLGEQYF. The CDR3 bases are TGTGCCTACTCCCTAGCGGGGGGACTTGGGGAGCAGTACTTC.

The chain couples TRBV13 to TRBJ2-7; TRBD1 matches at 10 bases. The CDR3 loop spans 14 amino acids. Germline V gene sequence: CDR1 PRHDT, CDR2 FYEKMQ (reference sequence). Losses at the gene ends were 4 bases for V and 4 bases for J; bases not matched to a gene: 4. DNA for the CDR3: TGTGCCAGCAGCTCGGACAGGGGGTTATACGAGCAGTACTTC. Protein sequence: CASSSDRGLYEQYF.

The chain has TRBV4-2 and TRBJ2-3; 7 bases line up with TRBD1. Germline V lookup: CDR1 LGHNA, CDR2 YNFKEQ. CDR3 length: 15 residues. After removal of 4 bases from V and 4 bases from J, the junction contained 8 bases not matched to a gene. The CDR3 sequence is CASSPTRGNADTQYF. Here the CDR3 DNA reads TGTGCCAGCAGCCCTACCAGGGGGAATGCAGATACGCAGTATTTT.

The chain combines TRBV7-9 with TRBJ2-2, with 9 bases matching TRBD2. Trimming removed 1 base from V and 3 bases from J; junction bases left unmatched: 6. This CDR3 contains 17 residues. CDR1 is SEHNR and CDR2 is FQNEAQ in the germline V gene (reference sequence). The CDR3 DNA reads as TGTGCCAGCAGCTTAGTGTTGCGACTAGCGGACACCGGGGAGCTGTTTTTT. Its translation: CASSLVLRLADTGELFF. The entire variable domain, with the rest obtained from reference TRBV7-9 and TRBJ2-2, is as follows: DTGVSQNPRHKITKRGQNVTFRCDPISEHNRLYWYRQTLGQGPEFLTYFQNEAQLEKSRLLSDRFSAERPKGSFSTLEIQRTEQGDSAMYLCASSLVLRLADTGELFFGEGSRLTVL.

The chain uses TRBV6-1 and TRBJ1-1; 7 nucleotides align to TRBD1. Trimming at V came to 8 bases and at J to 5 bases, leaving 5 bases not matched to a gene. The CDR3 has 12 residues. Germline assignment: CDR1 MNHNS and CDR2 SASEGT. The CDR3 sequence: CASVTGRTEAFF. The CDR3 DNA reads TGTGCCAGCGTGACAGGGCGGACTGAAGCTTTCTTT.

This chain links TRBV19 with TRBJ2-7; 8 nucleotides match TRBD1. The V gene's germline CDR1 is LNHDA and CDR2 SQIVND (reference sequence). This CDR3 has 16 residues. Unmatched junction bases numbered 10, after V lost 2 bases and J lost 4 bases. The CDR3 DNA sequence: TGTGCCAGTAGTATAAGTGCCGGACAGGGCGGTTACGAGCAGTACTTC. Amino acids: CASSISAGQGGYEQYF.

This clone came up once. CDR3: CASRPSGIGETQYF. Written as DNA, the CDR3 is TGCGCCAGCAGGCCTAGCGGGATCGGGGAGACCCAGTACTTC. The chain combines TRBV5-1 with TRBJ2-5, with TRBD2 identical over 9 bases. Unmatched junction bases numbered 7, after V lost 5 bases and J lost 5 bases. CDR3 length equals 14 residues. Germline CDR1 is SGHRS and CDR2 is YFSETQ.

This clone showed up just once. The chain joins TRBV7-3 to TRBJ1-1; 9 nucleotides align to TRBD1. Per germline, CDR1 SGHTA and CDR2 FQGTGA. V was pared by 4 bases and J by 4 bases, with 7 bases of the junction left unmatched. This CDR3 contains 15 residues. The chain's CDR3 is CASSSWTGVGTEAFF. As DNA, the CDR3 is TGTGCCAGCAGCTCTTGGACAGGGGTAGGCACTGAAGCTTTCTTT. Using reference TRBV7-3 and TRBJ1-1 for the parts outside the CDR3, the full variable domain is GAGVSQTPSNKVTEKGKYVELRCDPISGHTALYWYRQSLGQGPEFLIYFQGTGAADDSGLPNDRFFAVRPEGSVSTLKIQRTERGDSAVYLCASSSWTGVGTEAFFGQGTRLTVV.

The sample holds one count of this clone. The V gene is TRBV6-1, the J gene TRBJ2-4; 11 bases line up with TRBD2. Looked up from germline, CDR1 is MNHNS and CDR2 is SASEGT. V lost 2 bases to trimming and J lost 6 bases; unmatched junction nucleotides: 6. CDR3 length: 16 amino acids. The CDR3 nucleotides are TGTGCCAGCAGTGAAACTAGCGGGAGATGGGCAAACATTCAGTACTTC. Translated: CASSETSGRWANIQYF.

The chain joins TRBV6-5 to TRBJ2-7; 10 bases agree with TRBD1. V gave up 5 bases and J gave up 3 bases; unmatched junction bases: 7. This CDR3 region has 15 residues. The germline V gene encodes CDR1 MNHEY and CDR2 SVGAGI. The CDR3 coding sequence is TGTGCCAGCAGTGGAACCGGGACAGGGGTCTACGAGCAGTACTTC. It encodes CASSGTGTGVYEQYF.

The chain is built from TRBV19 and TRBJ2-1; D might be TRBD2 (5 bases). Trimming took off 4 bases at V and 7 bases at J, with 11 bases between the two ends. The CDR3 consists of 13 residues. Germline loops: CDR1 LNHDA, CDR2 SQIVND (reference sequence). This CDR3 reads CASSRAGLNEQFF. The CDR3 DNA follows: TGTGCCAGTAGTAGGGCGGGCCTGAATGAGCAGTTCTTC.

CDR3 in amino acids: CASSPRMNTEAFF. CDR3 coding DNA: TGTGCCAGCAGTCCGAGGATGAACACTGAAGCTTTCTTT. The chain recombines TRBV28 with TRBJ1-1; no clear D. CDR3 length: 13 residues. In germline, CDR1 is MDHEN, CDR2 SYDVKM. Trimming took 5 bases from V and 0 from J, leaving 7 bases between them.

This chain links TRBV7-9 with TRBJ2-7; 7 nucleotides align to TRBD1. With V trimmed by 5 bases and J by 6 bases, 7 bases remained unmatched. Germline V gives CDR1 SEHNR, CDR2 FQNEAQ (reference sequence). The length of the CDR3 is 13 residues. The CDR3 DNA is TGTGCCAGCAGCGCTAGACAGGGATCCGAGCAGTACTTC. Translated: CASSARQGSEQYF.

The CDR3 region is CASSQGLAGGEQYF. The CDR3 DNA follows: TGCGCCAGCAGCCAAGGACTAGCGGGAGGCGAGCAGTACTTC. This sequence joins TRBV4-1 and TRBJ2-7, with TRBD2 matching 13 bases. Trimming took 1 base from V and 6 from J; bases not matched to a gene: 0. This CDR3 has 14 amino acids. Germline V gene data show CDR1 as MGHRA and CDR2 as YSYEKL.

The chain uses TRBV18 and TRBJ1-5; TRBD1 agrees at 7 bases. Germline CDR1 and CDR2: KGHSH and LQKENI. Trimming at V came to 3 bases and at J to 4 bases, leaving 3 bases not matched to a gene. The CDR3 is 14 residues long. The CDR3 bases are TGTGCCAGCTCACCTGACAGGGATAATCAGCCCCAGCATTTT. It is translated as CASSPDRDNQPQHF.

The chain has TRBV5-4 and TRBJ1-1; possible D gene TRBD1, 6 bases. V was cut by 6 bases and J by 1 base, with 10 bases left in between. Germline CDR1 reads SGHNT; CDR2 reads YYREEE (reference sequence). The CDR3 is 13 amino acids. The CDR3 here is CASKKQGNTEAFF. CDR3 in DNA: TGTGCCAGCAAAAAACAGGGGAACACTGAAGCTTTCTTT.

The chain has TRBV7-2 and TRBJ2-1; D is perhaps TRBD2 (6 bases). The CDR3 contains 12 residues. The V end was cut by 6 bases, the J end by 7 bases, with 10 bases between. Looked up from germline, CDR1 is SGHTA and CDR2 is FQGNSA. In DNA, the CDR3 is TGTGCCAGCAGACTGGCGGGGAATGAGCAGTTCTTC. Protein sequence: CASRLAGNEQFF.

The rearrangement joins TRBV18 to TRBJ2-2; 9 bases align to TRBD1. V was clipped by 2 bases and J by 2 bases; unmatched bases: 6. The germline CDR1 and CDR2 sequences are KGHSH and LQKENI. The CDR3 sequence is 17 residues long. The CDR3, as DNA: TGTGCCAGCTCACCAGGGGACAGGGCTCCCAACACCGGGGAGCTGTTTTTT. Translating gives CASSPGDRAPNTGELFF.

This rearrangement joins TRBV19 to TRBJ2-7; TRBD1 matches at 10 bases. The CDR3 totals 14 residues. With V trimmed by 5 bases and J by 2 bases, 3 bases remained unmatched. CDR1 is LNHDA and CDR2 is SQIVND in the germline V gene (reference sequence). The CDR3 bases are TGTGCCAGTAGTCGGACAGGGGGAACCTACGAGCAGTACTTC. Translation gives CASSRTGGTYEQYF.

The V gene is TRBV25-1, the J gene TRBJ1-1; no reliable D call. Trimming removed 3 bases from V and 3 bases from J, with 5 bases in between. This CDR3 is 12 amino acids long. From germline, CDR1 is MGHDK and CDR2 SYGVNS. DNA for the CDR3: TGTGCCAGCAGTGATATATACACTGAAGCTTTCTTT. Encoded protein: CASSDIYTEAFF.

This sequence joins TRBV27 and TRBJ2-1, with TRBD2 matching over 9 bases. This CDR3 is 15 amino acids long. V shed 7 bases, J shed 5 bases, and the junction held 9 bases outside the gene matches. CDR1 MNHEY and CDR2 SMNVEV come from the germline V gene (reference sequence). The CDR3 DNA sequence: TGTGCCAGCATTCTTAGCGGGAGAAGCAACAATGAGCAGTTCTTC. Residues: CASILSGRSNNEQFF.